This entry lists 19 T cell receptor beta chains sequenced from one sample in a study of T cells in localized non-small cell lung cancer (TCRdb year 2020). The method behind the library was the immunoSEQ multiplex PCR assay. TCRdb stores this immuneACCESS table with in-frame sequences only. Part of the clones is absent; in the studies checked, under half of the shortfall reflects unresolved V genes, and no reason is known for the rest. The sample contains over 20,000 clones, around 85% of them found a single time. Around 15% of the sample rests with the top ten. Sequencing was performed on PBMCs, taken before any cancer treatment. These receptors were collected from a woman between 35 and 70 years old with stage II squamous cell lung carcinoma.

This clone was found once. The V call is TRBV9, the J call TRBJ1-4; 7 bases agree with TRBD1. This CDR3 has 15 residues. Trimming took 4 bases from V and 5 from J; bases not matched to a gene: 8. Germline lookup yields CDR1 SGDLS and CDR2 YYNGEE. This CDR3 reads CASSSQTGPNEKLFF. The CDR3 bases are TGTGCCAGCAGCTCCCAGACAGGGCCAAATGAAAAACTGTTTTTT.

This chain links TRBV27 with TRBJ2-1, with D unresolved. The CDR3 totals 17 residues. With 0 bases removed from V and 5 bases from J, the gap between germline ends came to 17 bases. CDR1 is MNHEY, CDR2 SMNVEV, per germline (reference sequence). CDR3 coding DNA: TGTGCCAGCAGTTTATCCCCGGGTAGCCGCCGCCACAATGAGCAGTTCTTC. This translates into CASSLSPGSRRHNEQFF.

J is TRBJ2-7 and V is TRBV7-2; D ambiguous. The CDR3 is made up of 16 amino acids. Trimming left V 6 bases short and J 3 bases short, with 21 bases between. The germline V gene has CDR1 SGHTA and CDR2 FQGNSA. CDR3 in DNA: TGTGCCAGCAGTTACCGACCGGGCCGGGCGGACTACGAGCAGTACTTC. This codes for CASSYRPGRADYEQYF. Supplemented by reference TRBV7-2 and TRBJ2-7, the full variable domain reads GAGVSQSPSNKVTEKGKDVELRCDPISGHTALYWYRQSLGQGLEFLIYFQGNSAPDKSGLPSDRFSAERTGGSVSTLTIQRTQQEDSAVYLCASSYRPGRADYEQYFGPGTRLTVT.

The chain carries TRBV9 and TRBJ2-7, with TRBD1 matching 8 bases. With V trimmed by 4 bases and J by 3 bases, 6 bases remained unmatched. This CDR3 is built from 14 residues. Germline V lookup: CDR1 SGDLS, CDR2 YYNGEE. The CDR3 loop is CASSPRQGNYEQYF. CDR3 bases: TGTGCCAGCAGCCCGAGACAGGGGAACTACGAGCAGTACTTC.

The rearrangement uses TRBV2 and TRBJ2-7, with D possibly matching TRBD2 (5 bases). CDR1 is SNHLY, CDR2 FYNNEI, per germline. This CDR3 spans 13 amino acids. V was clipped by 2 bases and J by 4 bases, with 9 bases between them. The CDR3 loop reads CASSENEGYEQYF. The DNA for the CDR3 is TGTGCCAGCAGTGAAAACGAGGGTTACGAGCAGTACTTC.

The chain joins TRBV27 to TRBJ2-2; the match to TRBD2 covers 11 bases. Germline V gene sequence: CDR1 MNHEY, CDR2 SMNVEV (reference sequence). The V segment lost 6 bases and the J segment 3 bases; nucleotides outside the gene matches: 6. This CDR3 has 16 amino acids. The CDR3 sequence is CASSTLAGAYTGELFF. For the CDR3, the DNA is TGTGCCAGCAGCACACTAGCGGGAGCGTACACCGGGGAGCTGTTTTTT.

The rearrangement links TRBV9 to TRBJ2-2, with D unresolved. The ends were cut back, 0 bases at V and 6 bases at J, with 6 bases in the middle. Germline V lookup: CDR1 SGDLS, CDR2 YYNGEE. The CDR3 covers 13 residues. CDR3 DNA: TGTGCCAGCAGCGTAGACTTGGCCGGGGAGCTGTTTTTT. It encodes CASSVDLAGELFF.

This clone was observed a few times. The V call is TRBV7-3, the J call TRBJ2-3; TRBD1 matches 8 bases. V trimming: 4 bases; J trimming: 2 bases; junction bases outside the gene matches: 5. From germline, CDR1 is SGHTA and CDR2 FQGTGA. The CDR3 runs 15 residues. In DNA form, the CDR3 reads TGTGCCAGCAGCTACACAGGGGGTCACACAGATACGCAGTATTTT. Its translation: CASSYTGGHTDTQYF.

This clone showed up just a few times. The rearrangement links TRBV6-4 to TRBJ2-3; 9 bases are a match to TRBD2. After removal of 0 bases from V and 4 bases from J, the junction contained 2 bases not matched to a gene. Germline V gene lookup returns CDR1 MRHNA and CDR2 SNTAGT. The CDR3 loop spans 15 amino acids. CDR3 protein: CASSDSSGSADTQYF. In DNA form, the CDR3 reads TGTGCCAGCAGTGACTCTAGCGGGAGCGCAGATACGCAGTATTTT.

The V gene is TRBV28, the J gene TRBJ2-2; D is perhaps TRBD2 (6 bases). CDR3 size: 19 residues. Trimming removed 7 bases from V and 4 bases from J, with 28 bases in between. The germline CDR1 and CDR2 sequences are MDHEN and SYDVKM. CDR3 bases: TGTGCCAGCATGGGTAGCAGAGGCGGGACCCACGCGGGCACCGGGGAGCTGTTTTTT. This sequence encodes CASMGSRGGTHAGTGELFF.

The CDR3 nucleotides read TGTGCCAGCAGCTTAGTACAGACGAGAGCTGAAGCTTTCTTT. It translates to CASSLVQTRAEAFF. The rearrangement links TRBV7-8 to TRBJ1-1; no definite D call. Germline CDR1 SGHVS, CDR2 FQNEAQ. V was clipped by 1 base and J by 6 bases, with 12 bases between them. The CDR3 runs to 14 residues.

The V and J genes are TRBV9 and TRBJ2-2, with TRBD2 as a possible D gene (5 bases). CDR3 length: 14 amino acids. Deletions cut 6 bases from V and 8 bases from J, with 17 bases between. Looked up from germline, CDR1 is SGDLS and CDR2 is YYNGEE. The CDR3 reads CASTPGLLPGELFF. Here the CDR3 DNA reads TGTGCCAGCACCCCAGGACTCTTGCCTGGGGAGCTGTTTTTT.

The chain links TRBV13 to TRBJ2-1, with 9 bases identical to TRBD2. Trimming took 3 bases from V and 5 from J; bases not matched to a gene: 5. CDR1 is PRHDT, CDR2 FYEKMQ, per germline (reference sequence). The CDR3 covers 15 residues. The CDR3 protein is CASSFGLAGNNEQFF. The CDR3 DNA follows: TGTGCCAGCAGCTTCGGGCTAGCGGGGAACAATGAGCAGTTCTTC.

The CDR3 sequence is CASSEWASGRNEQFF. CDR3 coding DNA: TGTGCCAGCAGTGAATGGGCTAGCGGGAGGAATGAGCAGTTCTTC. The chain carries TRBV2 and TRBJ2-1; 11 bases line up with TRBD2. V lost 2 bases and J lost 7; bases outside the gene matches: 4. CDR1 and CDR2 (germline): SNHLY, FYNNEI. The CDR3 consists of 15 residues.

V and J are TRBV4-3 and TRBJ2-1; 8 nucleotides match TRBD2. The CDR3 extends over 16 amino acids. Trimming at V came to 1 base and at J to 4 bases, leaving 6 bases not matched to a gene. Germline loops: CDR1 LGHNA, CDR2 YSLEER. CDR3 DNA sequence: TGCGCCAGCAGCCAAGCACTAGCGGTAATTTACAATGAGCAGTTCTTC. Encoded protein: CASSQALAVIYNEQFF.

The chain joins TRBV29-1 to TRBJ1-2; D possibly corresponds to TRBD1 (6 bases). V lost 4 bases and J lost 5, with 14 bases in between. Per the germline V gene, CDR1 is SQVTM and CDR2 is ANQGSEA. The CDR3 sequence is 13 residues long. The CDR3 is CSVGLRGGYGYTF. CDR3 in DNA: TGCAGCGTTGGGCTCAGGGGAGGATATGGCTACACCTTC.

The genes are TRBV7-8 and TRBJ1-5, with D possibly matching TRBD1 (5 bases). Per germline, CDR1 SGHVS and CDR2 FQNEAQ. Between the trimmed V and J ends, which lost 3 bases and 6 bases, there was a span of 12 bases. This CDR3 spans 14 amino acids. In nucleotides, the CDR3 is TGTGCCAGCAGCTTTGCCGGGGACGGTCAGCCCCAGCATTTT. Residues: CASSFAGDGQPQHF.

V usage is TRBV11-2 and J usage is TRBJ2-5; a possible D gene is TRBD2 (7 bases). Germline lookup yields CDR1 SGHAT and CDR2 FQNNGV. The V and J ends lost 5 bases and 5 bases respectively, with 15 bases between them. The CDR3 has 14 residues. The DNA for the CDR3 is TGTGCCAGCAGCCCACGGGGAGGGGGGGAGACCCAGTACTTC. Protein: CASSPRGGGETQYF. The full variable domain, rest sourced from reference TRBV11-2 and TRBJ2-5, is EAGVAQSPRYKIIEKRQSVAFWCNPISGHATLYWYQQILGQGPKLLIQFQNNGVVDDSQLPKDRFSAERLKGVDSTLKIQPAKLEDSAVYLCASSPRGGGETQYFGPGTRLLVL.

This clone appeared a few times. The chain has TRBV14 and TRBJ1-5; 10 bases map to TRBD1. This CDR3 spans 17 amino acids. Germline trimming cut 8 bases from V and 5 bases from J; bases unmatched to any gene: 15. Per the germline V gene, CDR1 is SGHDN and CDR2 is FVKESK. CDR3 bases: TGTGCCAGCCAAGGGACAGGGGTTTCAGAGGAGGATCAGCCCCAGCATTTT. Encoded protein: CASQGTGVSEEDQPQHF. Variable domain in full (rest from reference TRBV14 and TRBJ1-5): EAGVTQFPSHSVIEKGQTVTLRCDPISGHDNLYWYRRVMGKEIKFLLHFVKESKQDESGMPNNRFLAERTGGTYSTLKVQPAELEDSGVYFCASQGTGVSEEDQPQHFGDGTRLSIL.